This T cell receptor beta chain was sequenced for a study of technical replicates of blood from a few donors. Assay: immunoSEQ multiplex PCR; the TCRdb copy retains only in-frame clones and omits some. Found here are about 66,000 clones, around 94% of them singletons; the top ten hold approximately 0.39%. The CDR3 spans 15 residues. Germline V lookup: CDR1 MNHNS, CDR2 SASEGT. V lost 4 bases and J 2 bases, leaving 12 bases between the germline ends. This receptor was taken from a human donor in good health. The chain couples TRBV6-1 to TRBJ1-3, with D possibly TRBD1 on 6 matching bases. Sequencing was performed on T cells isolated from PBMCs. This chain's CDR3 is CASSGTRTAGNTIYF. For the CDR3, the DNA is TGTGCCAGCAGTGGAACGCGGACAGCTGGAAACACCATATATTTT.